The clone carrying this T cell receptor (beta chain) was seen once. No antigen is known for it. The data belong to a study of Ad26.COV2.S vaccination and SARS-CoV-2 variants. Study-wide context: Once, or twice with 56 days between doses, Ad26.COV2.S was given intramuscularly.

Overall study findings and caveats: Vaccine recipients and placebo recipients showed similar non-spike TCR breadth. Analytic work on TCR breadth and depth might have understated the full extent of total T cell responses.

The V gene's germline CDR1 is GTSNPN and CDR2 SVGIG (reference sequence). Trimming shortened V by 3 bases and J by 2 bases, and 14 bases separated the two germline ends. The CDR3 has 14 residues. Treatment noted: about 20 received Ad26.COV2.S at low or high dose, single or two shots; roughly five received placebo; per-sample allocation not given. Specimen acquisition occurred on day 63 following the initial vaccine or placebo injection. The sample came from a Boston adult aged 18-55 years. Assay used: immunoSEQ multiplex PCR; TCRdb lists only in-frame clones, some missing. The sample contains over 400,000 clones, roughly 87% of which appear only once.

The sample in question was peripheral blood, obtained in a trial of Ad26.COV2.S vaccine versus placebo. The clonotype originates from a person between 18 and 65 years old who received the Ad26.COV2.S COVID-19 vaccine or a placebo. The rearrangement uses TRBV30 and TRBJ2-7, with D tentatively TRBD1 or TRBD2 (5 bases each). CDR3 protein: CAWSPWDQTYEQYF. The CDR3 coding sequence is TGTGCCTGGAGCCCTTGGGACCAAACCTACGAGCAGTACTTC.